This T cell receptor (beta chain) was sequenced during a study of identical twins. Findings and limits, study-wide: While abundant cord blood beta clonotypes carried fewer insertions, memory repertoires showed no such pattern. With monozygotic twins, out-of-frame TCR alpha sharing exceeded what models estimated.

Healthy Caucasians were all of the donors. Via MiXCR, TCRdb re-called the 5' RACE reads, giving one row per CDR3 protein. The sample records 250,000 or so distinct CDR3 sequences, roughly 7% being singletons. This clonotype has at least ten counts. Its specificity is not known. Germline V gene sequence: CDR1 MNHNS, CDR2 SASEGT. The CDR3 has 15 amino acids. The trim removed 5 bases at V and 8 bases at J, leaving 6 bases unmatched. These data are also associated with another study on yellow fever vaccine responses in identical twins.

The chain couples TRBV6-1 to TRBJ2-1, with 13 bases aligning to TRBD2. The sample was memory (CD45RO+) T cells sorted from blood. This TCR was sampled from a woman aged 18-30 years in good health. The CDR3 DNA reads as TGTGCCAGCAGTAAAACTAGCGGGGGGGCCCATGAGCAGTTCTTC. It yields the protein CASSKTSGGAHEQFF.